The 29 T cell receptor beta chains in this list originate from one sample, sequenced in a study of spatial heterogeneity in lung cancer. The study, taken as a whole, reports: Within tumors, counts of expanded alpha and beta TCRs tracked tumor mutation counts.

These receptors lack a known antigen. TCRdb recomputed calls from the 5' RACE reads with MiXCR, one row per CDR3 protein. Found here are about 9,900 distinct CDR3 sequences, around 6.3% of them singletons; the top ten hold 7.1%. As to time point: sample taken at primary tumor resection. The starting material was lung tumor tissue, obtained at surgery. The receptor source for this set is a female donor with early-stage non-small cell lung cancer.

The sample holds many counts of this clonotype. The CDR3 loop is CASNVGTGEGETQYF. The CDR3 DNA sequence: TGTGCCAGCAACGTGGGGACAGGGGAAGGAGAGACCCAGTACTTC. The rearrangement joins TRBV11-2 to TRBJ2-5, with 10 nucleotides matching TRBD1. Per the germline V gene, CDR1 is SGHAT and CDR2 is FQNNGV. CDR3 length: 15 residues. The junction had 9 bases not matched to a gene; V was cut back by 7 bases and J by 4 bases.

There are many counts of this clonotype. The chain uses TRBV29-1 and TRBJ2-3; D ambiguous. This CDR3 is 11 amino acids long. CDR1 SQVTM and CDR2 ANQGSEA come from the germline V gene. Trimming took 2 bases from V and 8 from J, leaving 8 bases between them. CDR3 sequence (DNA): TGCAGCGTTGAATTGCGTGGTACGCAGTATTTT. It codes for CSVELRGTQYF.

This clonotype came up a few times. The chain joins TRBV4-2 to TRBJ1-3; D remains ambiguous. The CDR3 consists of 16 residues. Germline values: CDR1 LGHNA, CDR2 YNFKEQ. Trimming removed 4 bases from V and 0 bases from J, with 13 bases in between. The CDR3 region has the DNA TGTGCCAGCAGCCGATTAGTAGGTCCCTCTGGAAACACCATATATTTT. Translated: CASSRLVGPSGNTIYF.

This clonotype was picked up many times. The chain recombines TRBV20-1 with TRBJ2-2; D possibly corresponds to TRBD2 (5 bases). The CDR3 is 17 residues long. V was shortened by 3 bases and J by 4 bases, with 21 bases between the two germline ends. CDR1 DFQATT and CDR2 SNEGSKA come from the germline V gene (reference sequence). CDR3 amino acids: CSARDRGYAPFTGELFF. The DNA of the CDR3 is TGCAGTGCTAGGGACCGCGGGTACGCCCCGTTCACCGGGGAGCTGTTTTTT.

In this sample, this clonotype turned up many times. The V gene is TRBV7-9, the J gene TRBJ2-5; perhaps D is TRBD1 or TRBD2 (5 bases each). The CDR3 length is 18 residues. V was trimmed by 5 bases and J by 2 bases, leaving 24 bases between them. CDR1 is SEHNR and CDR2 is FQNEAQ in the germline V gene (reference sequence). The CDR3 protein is CASSLASGFGAPQETQYF. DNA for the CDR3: TGTGCCAGCAGCCTGGCGTCGGGGTTCGGGGCCCCACAAGAGACCCAGTACTTC.

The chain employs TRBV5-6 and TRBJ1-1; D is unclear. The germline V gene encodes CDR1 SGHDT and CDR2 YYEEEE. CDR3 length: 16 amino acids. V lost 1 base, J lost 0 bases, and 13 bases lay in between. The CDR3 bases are TGTGCCAGCAGCTTGTTGGCGGTTACAATGAACACTGAAGCTTTCTTT. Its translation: CASSLLAVTMNTEAFF. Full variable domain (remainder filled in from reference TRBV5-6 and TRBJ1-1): DAGVTQSPTHLIKTRGQQVTLRCSPKSGHDTVSWYQQALGQGPQFIFQYYEEEERQRGNFPDRFSGHQFPNYSSELNVNALLLGDSALYLCASSLLAVTMNTEAFFGQGTRLTVV.

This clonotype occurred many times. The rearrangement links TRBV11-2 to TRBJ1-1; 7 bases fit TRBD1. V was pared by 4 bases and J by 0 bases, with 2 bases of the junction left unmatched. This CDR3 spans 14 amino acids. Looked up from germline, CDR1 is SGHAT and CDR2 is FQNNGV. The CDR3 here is CASSWGQMNTEAFF. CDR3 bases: TGTGCCAGCAGCTGGGGACAGATGAACACTGAAGCTTTCTTT.

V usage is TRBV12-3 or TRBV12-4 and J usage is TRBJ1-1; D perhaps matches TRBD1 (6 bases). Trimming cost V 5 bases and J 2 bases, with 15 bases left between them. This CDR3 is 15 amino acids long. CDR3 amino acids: CASSPRQELNTEAFF. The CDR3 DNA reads TGTGCCAGCAGTCCCCGACAGGAATTAAACACTGAAGCTTTCTTT.

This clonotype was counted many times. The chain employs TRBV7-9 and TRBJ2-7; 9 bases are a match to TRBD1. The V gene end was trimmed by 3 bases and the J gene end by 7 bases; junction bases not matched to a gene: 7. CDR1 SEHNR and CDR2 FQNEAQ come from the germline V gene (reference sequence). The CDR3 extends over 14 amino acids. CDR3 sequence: CASSFSTGGGEQYF. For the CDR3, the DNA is TGTGCCAGCAGCTTTAGCACAGGGGGCGGGGAGCAGTACTTC.

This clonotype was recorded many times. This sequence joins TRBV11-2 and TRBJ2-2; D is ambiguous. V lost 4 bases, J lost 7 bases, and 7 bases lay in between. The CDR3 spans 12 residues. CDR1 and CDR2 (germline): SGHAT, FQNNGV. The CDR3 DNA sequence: TGTGCCAGCAGCTCCCCGGGCGGGGAGCTGTTTTTT. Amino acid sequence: CASSSPGGELFF.

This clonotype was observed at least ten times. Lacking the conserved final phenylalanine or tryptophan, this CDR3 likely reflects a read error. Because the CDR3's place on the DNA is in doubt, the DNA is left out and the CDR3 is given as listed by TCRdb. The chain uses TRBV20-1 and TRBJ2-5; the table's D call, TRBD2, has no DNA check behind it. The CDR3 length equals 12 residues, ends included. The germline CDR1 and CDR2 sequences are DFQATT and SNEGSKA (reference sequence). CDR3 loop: CSARTSGGLVPL.

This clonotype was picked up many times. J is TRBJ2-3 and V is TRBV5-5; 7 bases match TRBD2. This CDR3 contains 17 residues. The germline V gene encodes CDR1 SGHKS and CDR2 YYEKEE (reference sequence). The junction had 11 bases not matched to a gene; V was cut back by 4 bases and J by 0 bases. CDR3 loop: CASSPRSSGPSTDTQYF. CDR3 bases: TGTGCCAGCAGCCCCCGATCTAGCGGACCTAGCACAGATACGCAGTATTTT.

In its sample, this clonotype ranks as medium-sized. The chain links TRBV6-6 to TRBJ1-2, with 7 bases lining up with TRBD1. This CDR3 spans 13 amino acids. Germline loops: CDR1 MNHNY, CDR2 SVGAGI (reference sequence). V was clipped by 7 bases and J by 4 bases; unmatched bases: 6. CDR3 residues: CASTQGTAYGYTF. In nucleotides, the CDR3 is TGTGCCAGCACCCAGGGGACAGCCTATGGCTACACCTTC.

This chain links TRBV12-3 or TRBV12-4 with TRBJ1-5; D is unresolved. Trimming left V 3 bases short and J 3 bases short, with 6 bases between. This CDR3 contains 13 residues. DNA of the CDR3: TGTGCCAGCAGTTTTGGGTTCAATCAGCCCCAGCATTTT. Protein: CASSFGFNQPQHF.

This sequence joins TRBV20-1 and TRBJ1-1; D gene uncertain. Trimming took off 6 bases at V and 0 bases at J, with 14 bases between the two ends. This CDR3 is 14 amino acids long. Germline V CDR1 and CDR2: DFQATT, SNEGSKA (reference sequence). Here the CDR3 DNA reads TGCAGTGCACCGGCTCCTCCGATGAACACTGAAGCTTTCTTT. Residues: CSAPAPPMNTEAFF.

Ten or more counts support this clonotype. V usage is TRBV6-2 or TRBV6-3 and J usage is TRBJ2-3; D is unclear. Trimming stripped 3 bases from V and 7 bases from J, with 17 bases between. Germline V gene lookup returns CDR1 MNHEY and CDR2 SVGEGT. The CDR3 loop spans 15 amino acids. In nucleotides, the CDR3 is TGTGCCAGCAGTTATGACGGCTCACCCGCGAATACGCAGTATTTT. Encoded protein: CASSYDGSPANTQYF.

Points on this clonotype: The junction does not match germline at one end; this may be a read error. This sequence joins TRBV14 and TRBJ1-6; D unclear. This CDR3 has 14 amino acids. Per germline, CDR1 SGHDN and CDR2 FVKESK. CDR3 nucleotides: TGTGCCAGCAGCCAACTCGCAGGTCTTTCAGCCCTCCACTTT. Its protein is CASSQLAGLSALHF.

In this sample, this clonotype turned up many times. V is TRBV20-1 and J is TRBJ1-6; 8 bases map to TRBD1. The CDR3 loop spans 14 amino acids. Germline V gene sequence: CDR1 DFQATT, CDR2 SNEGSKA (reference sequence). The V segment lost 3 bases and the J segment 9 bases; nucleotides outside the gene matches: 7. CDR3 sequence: CSARDRVPVSPLHF. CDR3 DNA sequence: TGCAGTGCTAGGGACAGGGTCCCGGTTTCACCCCTCCACTTT.

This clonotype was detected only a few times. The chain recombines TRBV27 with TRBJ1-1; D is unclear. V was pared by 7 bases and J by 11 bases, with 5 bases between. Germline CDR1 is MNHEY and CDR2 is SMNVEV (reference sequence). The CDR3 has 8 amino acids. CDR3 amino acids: CASKLAFF. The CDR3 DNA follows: TGTGCCAGCAAATTGGCTTTCTTT.

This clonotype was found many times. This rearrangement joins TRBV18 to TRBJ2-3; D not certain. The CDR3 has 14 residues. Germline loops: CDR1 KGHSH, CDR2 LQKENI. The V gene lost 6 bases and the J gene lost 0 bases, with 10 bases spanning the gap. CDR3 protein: CASSAQTSTDTQYF. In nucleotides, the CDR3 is TGTGCCAGCTCCGCTCAGACTAGCACAGATACGCAGTATTTT.

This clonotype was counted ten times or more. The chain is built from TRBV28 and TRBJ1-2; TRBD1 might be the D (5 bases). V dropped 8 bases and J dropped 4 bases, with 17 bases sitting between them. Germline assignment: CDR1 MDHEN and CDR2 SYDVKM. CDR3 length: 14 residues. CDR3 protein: CASGLRDPFYGYTF. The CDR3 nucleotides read TGTGCCAGCGGGCTCAGGGACCCTTTCTATGGCTACACCTTC.

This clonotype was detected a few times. CDR3 protein: CASSLTGGFGQPQHF. In nucleotides, the CDR3 is TGTGCCAGCAGCCTGACAGGGGGCTTTGGACAGCCCCAGCATTTT. The rearrangement uses TRBV6-4 and TRBJ1-5; 10 bases map to TRBD1. Germline values: CDR1 MRHNA, CDR2 SNTAGT. The CDR3 sequence is 15 residues long. The V gene end was trimmed by 6 bases and the J gene end by 7 bases; junction bases not matched to a gene: 9.

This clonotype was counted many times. CDR3 sequence (DNA): TGTGCCAGCAGTTTAACCCCTCCGACACTTAACACTGAAGCTTTCTTT. Its translation is CASSLTPPTLNTEAFF. V gene TRBV12-3 or TRBV12-4 combines with J gene TRBJ1-1; D gene unclear. The CDR3 runs to 16 residues. Trimming stripped 2 bases from V and 2 bases from J, with 15 bases between.

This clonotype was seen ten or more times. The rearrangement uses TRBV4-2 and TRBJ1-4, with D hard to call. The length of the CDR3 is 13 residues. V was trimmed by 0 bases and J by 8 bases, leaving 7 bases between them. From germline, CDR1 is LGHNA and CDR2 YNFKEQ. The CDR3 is CASSQENAEKLFF. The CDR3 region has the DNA TGTGCCAGCAGCCAAGAGAACGCGGAAAAACTGTTTTTT.

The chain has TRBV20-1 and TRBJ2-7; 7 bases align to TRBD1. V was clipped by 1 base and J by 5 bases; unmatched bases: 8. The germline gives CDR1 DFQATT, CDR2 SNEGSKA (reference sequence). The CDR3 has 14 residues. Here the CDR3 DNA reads TGCAGTGCTAGAGTGGTGACAGGGACCCACGAGCAGTACTTC. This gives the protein CSARVVTGTHEQYF.

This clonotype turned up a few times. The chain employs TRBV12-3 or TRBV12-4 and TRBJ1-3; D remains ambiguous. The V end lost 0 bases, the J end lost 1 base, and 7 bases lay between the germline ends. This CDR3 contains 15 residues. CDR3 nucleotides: TGTGCCAGCAGTTTAGCGACGTTTTCTGGAAACACCATATATTTT. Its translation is CASSLATFSGNTIYF.

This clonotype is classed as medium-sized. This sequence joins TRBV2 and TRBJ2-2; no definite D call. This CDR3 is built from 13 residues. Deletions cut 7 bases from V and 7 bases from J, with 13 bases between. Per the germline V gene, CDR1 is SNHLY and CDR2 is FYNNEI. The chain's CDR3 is CASNSDWDGELFF. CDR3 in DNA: TGTGCCAGCAACTCCGACTGGGACGGGGAGCTGTTTTTT.

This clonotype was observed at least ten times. The CDR3 spells CASRPRRSSSGNTIYF. The CDR3 DNA is TGTGCCAGCAGGCCCAGGAGATCCAGCTCTGGAAACACCATATATTTT. J is TRBJ1-3 and V is TRBV6-5; D gene unclear. Looked up from germline, CDR1 is MNHEY and CDR2 is SVGAGI. Trimming cost V 6 bases and J 0 bases, with 15 bases left between them. The CDR3 consists of 16 residues.

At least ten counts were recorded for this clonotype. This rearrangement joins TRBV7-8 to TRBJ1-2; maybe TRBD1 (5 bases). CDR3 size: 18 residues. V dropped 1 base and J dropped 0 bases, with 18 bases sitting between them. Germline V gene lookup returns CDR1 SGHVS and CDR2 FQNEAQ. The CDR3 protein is CASSLVVVQGLTNYGYTF. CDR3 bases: TGTGCCAGCAGCTTAGTTGTTGTCCAGGGCTTGACTAACTATGGCTACACCTTC.